What follows are 10 T cell receptor beta chains derived from one specimen sequenced in a study of brain T cells in children with intractable seizures. The assay was immunoSEQ multiplex PCR, and TCRdb's table has in-frame clones only and misses some. The table lists approximately 110,000 clones, around 94% of them singletons. The sample consisted of peripheral blood, taken at surgery. These receptors originate from a boy under two years old with hemimegalencephaly and intractable seizures.

This clone was seen more than once but under ten times. The chain joins TRBV6-5 to TRBJ2-7; a possible D gene is TRBD1 (6 bases). V shed 2 bases and J shed 0 bases, with 14 bases lying between them. The CDR3 length is 16 residues. In germline, CDR1 is MNHEY, CDR2 SVGAGI. This chain's CDR3 is CASSYGDTLSSYEQYF. DNA for the CDR3: TGTGCCAGCAGTTACGGGGACACCCTCAGCTCCTACGAGCAGTACTTC.

The V call is TRBV28, the J call TRBJ2-5; a possible D gene is TRBD1 (6 bases). CDR3 length: 12 residues. Germline V gives CDR1 MDHEN, CDR2 SYDVKM. Trimming removed 6 bases at V and 4 bases at J, with 9 bases between. CDR3 loop: CASRRGRETQYF. The DNA of the CDR3 is TGTGCCAGCAGGAGGGGGAGAGAGACCCAGTACTTC.

This clone has only a few counts. V is TRBV18 and J is TRBJ2-7; no reliable D call. CDR3 size: 12 residues. With 0 bases removed from V and 6 bases from J, the gap between germline ends came to 6 bases. Germline CDR1 KGHSH, CDR2 LQKENI. For the CDR3, the DNA is TGTGCCAGCTCACCACCCTGGGGCGAGCAGTACTTC. Amino acid sequence: CASSPPWGEQYF.

The gene calls are TRBV11-3 and TRBJ2-1; 11 positions agree with TRBD2. Losses at the gene ends were 3 bases for V and 1 base for J; bases not matched to a gene: 2. CDR1 SGHNT and CDR2 YENEEA come from the germline V gene. CDR3 size: 16 residues. CDR3 amino acids: CASSFRTSGSYNEQFF. The CDR3 bases are TGTGCCAGCAGCTTCAGGACTAGCGGGTCCTACAATGAGCAGTTCTTC.

The chain joins TRBV28 to TRBJ1-6; D uncertain. The V end lost 5 bases, the J end lost 8 bases, and 10 bases lay between the germline ends. The CDR3 has 13 residues. Looked up from germline, CDR1 is MDHEN and CDR2 is SYDVKM. Written as DNA, the CDR3 is TGTGCCAGCAGTCCCCGCCTAGATTCACCCCTCCACTTT. This codes for CASSPRLDSPLHF.

The chain links TRBV23-1 to TRBJ2-1; D not resolved. TRBV23-1 falls under the ORF class, with uncertain function. This CDR3 contains 16 residues. V shed 6 bases and J shed 7 bases, with 22 bases lying between them. CDR3 sequence: CASSQDPRSEENEQFF. CDR3 sequence (DNA): TGCGCCAGCAGCCAAGATCCTAGGTCCGAGGAAAATGAGCAGTTCTTC.

This chain links TRBV27 with TRBJ2-3; D uncertain. V lost 9 bases, J lost 0 bases, and 16 bases lay in between. Germline V lookup: CDR1 MNHEY, CDR2 SMNVEV (reference sequence). This CDR3 has 15 residues. In DNA, the CDR3 is TGTGCCAGTAGTAGACTGTCCATAAGCACAGATACGCAGTATTTT. Translation gives CASSRLSISTDTQYF.

The gene calls are TRBV4-1 and TRBJ2-4, with no clear D. The CDR3 runs 16 residues. Looked up from germline, CDR1 is MGHRA and CDR2 is YSYEKL. V dropped 0 bases and J dropped 2 bases, with 11 bases sitting between them. The CDR3 region is CASSQDLWVSKNIQYF. CDR3 bases: TGCGCCAGCAGCCAAGATCTCTGGGTATCCAAAAACATTCAGTACTTC.

This clone was observed a handful of times. The chain couples TRBV18 to TRBJ1-5, with 7 positions matching TRBD1. The CDR3 has 15 amino acids. Germline-derived CDR1 and CDR2 are KGHSH and LQKENI. J gave up 6 bases and V 3 bases, and 8 bases lay outside the gene matches. CDR3 residues: CASSPGLSGGQPQHF. In DNA form, the CDR3 reads TGTGCCAGCTCACCGGGGTTGTCAGGGGGTCAGCCCCAGCATTTT. Drawing the rest from reference TRBV18 and TRBJ1-5, the complete variable domain is NAGVMQNPRHLVRRRGQEARLRCSPMKGHSHVYWYRQLPEEGLKFMVYLQKENIIDESGMPKERFSAEFPKEGPSILRIQQVVRGDSAAYFCASSPGLSGGQPQHFGDGTRLSIL.

The rearrangement joins TRBV15 to TRBJ2-3, with D perhaps matching TRBD2 (5 bases). CDR1 and CDR2 (germline): LNHNV, YYDKDF (reference sequence). The CDR3 contains 14 residues. The V end was cut by 0 bases, the J end by 8 bases, with 12 bases between. CDR3 nucleotides: TGTGCCACCAGCAGAGATTGGGGAGCCGGTACGCAGTATTTT. Translating it yields CATSRDWGAGTQYF.